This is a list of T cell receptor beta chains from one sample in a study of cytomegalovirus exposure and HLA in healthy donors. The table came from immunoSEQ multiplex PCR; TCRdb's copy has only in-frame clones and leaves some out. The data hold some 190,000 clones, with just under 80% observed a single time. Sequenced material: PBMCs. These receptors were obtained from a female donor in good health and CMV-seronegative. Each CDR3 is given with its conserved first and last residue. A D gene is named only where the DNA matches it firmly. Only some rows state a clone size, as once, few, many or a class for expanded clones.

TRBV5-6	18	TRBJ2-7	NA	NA	CASSLDYTAGFLPYEQYF	TGTGCCAGCAGCTTGGATTATACCGCCGGTTTTCTCCCCTACGAGCAGTACTTC
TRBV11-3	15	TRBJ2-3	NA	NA	CASSSGEYSTDTQYF	TGTGCCAGCAGCTCCGGGGAGTATTCCACAGATACGCAGTATTTT
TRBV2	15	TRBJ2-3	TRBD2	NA	CASSTGTSQADTQYF	TGTGCCAGCAGCACCGGGACTAGTCAAGCAGATACGCAGTATTTT
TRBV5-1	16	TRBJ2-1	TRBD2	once	CASSGREGLEADEQFF	TGCGCCAGCAGCGGGCGGGAGGGCCTTGAAGCCGATGAGCAGTTCTTC
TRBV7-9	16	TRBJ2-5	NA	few	CASSLVSSRGVKTQYF	TGTGCCAGCAGCTTAGTGTCGTCTAGAGGTGTAAAGACCCAGTACTTC
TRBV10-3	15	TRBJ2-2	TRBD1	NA	CAISEGQGDTGELFF	TGTGCCATCAGTGAGGGACAGGGTGACACCGGGGAGCTGTTTTTT
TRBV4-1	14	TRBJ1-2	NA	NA	CASSLPRGEGGYTF	TGCGCCAGCAGCCTCCCACGGGGGGAGGGAGGCTACACCTTC
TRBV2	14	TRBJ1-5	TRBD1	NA	CASRKDRGSQPQHF	TGTGCCAGCAGGAAGGACAGGGGAAGTCAGCCCCAGCATTTT
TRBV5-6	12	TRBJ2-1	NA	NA	CASSLGAWEQFF	TGTGCCAGCAGCCTTGGGGCATGGGAGCAGTTCTTC
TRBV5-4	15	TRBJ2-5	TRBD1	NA	CASSFARAGGETQYF	TGTGCCAGCAGCTTCGCCCGGGCAGGGGGAGAGACCCAGTACTTC
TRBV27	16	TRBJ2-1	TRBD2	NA	CASSVLAGVPINEQFF	TGTGCCAGCAGTGTCCTAGCGGGAGTCCCGATCAATGAGCAGTTCTTC
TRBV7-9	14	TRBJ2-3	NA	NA	CASSSGQGTDTQYF	TGTGCCAGCAGCTCGGGACAAGGCACAGATACGCAGTATTTT
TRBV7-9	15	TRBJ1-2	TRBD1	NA	CASSFSGTDSYGYTF	TGTGCCAGCAGCTTTTCCGGGACAGACTCCTATGGCTACACCTTC
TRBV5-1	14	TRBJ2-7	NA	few	CASSLSGGSYEQYF	TGCGCCAGCAGCTTAAGTGGCGGTTCCTACGAGCAGTACTTC
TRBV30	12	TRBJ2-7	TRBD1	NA	CAWRPTGVEQYF	TGTGCCTGGAGACCGACAGGGGTCGAGCAGTACTTC
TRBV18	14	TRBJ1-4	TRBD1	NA	CASSPQGANEKLFF	TGTGCCAGCTCACCACAGGGGGCGAATGAAAAACTGTTTTTT
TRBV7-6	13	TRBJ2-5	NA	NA	CASSPVAAETQYF	TGTGCCAGCAGCCCCGTAGCGGCAGAGACCCAGTACTTC
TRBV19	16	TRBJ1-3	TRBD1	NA	CASTTRTGSIGNTIYF	TGTGCCAGTACTACCCGGACAGGGTCGATTGGAAACACCATATATTTT